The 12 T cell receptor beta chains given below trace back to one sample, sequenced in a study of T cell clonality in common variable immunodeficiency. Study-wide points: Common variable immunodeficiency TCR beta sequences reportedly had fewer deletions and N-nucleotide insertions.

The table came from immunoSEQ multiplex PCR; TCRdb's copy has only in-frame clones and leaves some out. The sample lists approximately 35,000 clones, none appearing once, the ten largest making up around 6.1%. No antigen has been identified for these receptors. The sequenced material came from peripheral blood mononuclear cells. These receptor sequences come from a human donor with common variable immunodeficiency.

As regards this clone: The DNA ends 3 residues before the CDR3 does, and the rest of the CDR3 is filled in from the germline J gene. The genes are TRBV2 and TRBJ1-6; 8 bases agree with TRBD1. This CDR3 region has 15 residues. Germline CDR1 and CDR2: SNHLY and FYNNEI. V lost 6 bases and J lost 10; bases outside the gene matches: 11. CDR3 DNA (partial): TGTGCCAGCAGATCCAGACAGGGGTGGGAGTCACCC. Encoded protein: CASRSRQGWESP. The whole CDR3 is CASRSRQGWESPLHF.

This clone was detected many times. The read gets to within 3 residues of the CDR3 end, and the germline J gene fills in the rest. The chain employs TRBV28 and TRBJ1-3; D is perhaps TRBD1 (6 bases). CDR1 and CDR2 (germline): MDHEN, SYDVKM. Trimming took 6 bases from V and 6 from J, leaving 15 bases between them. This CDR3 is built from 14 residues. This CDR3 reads CASSPGALENTIYF. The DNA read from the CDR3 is TGTGCCAGCAGCCCAGGGGCCCTGGAAAACACC.

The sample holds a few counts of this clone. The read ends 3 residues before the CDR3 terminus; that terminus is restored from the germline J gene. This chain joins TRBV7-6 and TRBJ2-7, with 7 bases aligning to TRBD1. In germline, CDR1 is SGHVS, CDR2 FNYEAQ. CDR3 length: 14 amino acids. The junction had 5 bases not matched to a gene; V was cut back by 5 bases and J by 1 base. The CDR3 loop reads CASSHRQGSYEQYF. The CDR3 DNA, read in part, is TGTGCCAGCAGCCACCGACAGGGATCCTACGAG. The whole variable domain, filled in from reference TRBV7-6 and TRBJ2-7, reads GAGVSQSPRYKVTKRGQDVALRCDPISGHVSLYWYRQALGQGPEFLTYFNYEAQQDKSGLPNDRFSAERPEGSISTLTIQRTEQRDSAMYRCASSHRQGSYEQYFGPGTRLTVT.

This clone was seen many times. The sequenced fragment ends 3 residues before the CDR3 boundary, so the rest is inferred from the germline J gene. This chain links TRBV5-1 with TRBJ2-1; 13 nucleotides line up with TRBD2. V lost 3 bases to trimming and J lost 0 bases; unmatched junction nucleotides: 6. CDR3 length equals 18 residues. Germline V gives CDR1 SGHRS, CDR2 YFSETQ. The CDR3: CASSWGLAGTSSYNEQFF. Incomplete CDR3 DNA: TGCGCCAGCAGCTGGGGACTAGCGGGGACGAGCTCCTACAATGAG.

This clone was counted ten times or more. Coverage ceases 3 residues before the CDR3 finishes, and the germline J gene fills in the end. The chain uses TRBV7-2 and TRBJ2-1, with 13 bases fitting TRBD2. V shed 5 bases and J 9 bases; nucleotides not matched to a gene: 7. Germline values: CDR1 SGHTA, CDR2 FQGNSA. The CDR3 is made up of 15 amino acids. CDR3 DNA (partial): TGTGCCAGCAGCCAACTAGCGGGGGGGCCAGGTGAG. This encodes CASSQLAGGPGE. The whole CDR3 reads CASSQLAGGPGEQFF. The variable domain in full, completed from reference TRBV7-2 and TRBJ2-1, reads GAGVSQSPSNKVTEKGKDVELRCDPISGHTALYWYRQSLGQGLEFLIYFQGNSAPDKSGLPSDRFSAERTGGSVSTLTIQRTQQEDSAVYLCASSQLAGGPGEQFFGPGTRLTVL.

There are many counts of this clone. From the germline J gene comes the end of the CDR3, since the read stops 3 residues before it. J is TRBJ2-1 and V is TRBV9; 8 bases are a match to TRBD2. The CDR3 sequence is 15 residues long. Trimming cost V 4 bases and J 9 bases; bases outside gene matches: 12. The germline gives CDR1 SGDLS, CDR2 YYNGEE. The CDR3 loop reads CASSPRPGLVTEQFF. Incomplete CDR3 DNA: TGTGCCAGCAGCCCCCGACCGGGACTAGTCACTGAG.

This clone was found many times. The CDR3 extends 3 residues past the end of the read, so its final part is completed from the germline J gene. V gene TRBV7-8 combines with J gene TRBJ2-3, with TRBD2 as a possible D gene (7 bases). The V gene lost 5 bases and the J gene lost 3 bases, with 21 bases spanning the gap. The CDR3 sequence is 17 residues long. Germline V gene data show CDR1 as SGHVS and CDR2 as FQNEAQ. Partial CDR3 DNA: TGTGCCAGCAGCGCAATAGGGGGGGGGATGGGAACAGATACG. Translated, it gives CASSAIGGGMGTDT. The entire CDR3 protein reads CASSAIGGGMGTDTQYF.

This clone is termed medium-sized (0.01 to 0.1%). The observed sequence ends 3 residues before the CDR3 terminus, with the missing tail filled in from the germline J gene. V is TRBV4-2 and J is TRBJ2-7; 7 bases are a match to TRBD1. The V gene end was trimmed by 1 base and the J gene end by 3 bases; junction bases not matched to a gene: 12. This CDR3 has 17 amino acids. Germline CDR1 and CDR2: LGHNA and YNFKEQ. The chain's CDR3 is CASSQGQGIPSFYEQYF. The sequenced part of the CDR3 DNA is TGTGCCAGCAGCCAAGGACAGGGTATCCCATCGTTCTACGAG.

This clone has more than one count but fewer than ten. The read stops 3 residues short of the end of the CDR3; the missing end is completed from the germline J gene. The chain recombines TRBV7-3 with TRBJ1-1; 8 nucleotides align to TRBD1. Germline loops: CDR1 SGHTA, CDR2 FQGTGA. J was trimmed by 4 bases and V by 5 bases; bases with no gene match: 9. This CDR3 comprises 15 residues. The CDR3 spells CASSLDRARGTEAFF. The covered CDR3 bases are TGTGCCAGCAGCCTGGACAGGGCAAGGGGCACTGAA.

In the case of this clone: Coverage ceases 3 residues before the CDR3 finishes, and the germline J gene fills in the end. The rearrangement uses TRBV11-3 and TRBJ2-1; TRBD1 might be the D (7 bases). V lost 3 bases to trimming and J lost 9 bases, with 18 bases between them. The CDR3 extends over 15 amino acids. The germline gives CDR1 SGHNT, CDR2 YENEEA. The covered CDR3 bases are TGTGCCAGCAGCTTGGGGACGCAGGGGGGACGTGAG. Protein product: CASSLGTQGGRE. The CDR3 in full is CASSLGTQGGREQFF.

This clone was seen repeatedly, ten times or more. This chain's CDR3 is CASSPQGAGETQYF. CDR3 DNA, as far as it was read: TGCGCCAGCAGCCCCCAGGGGGCAGGGGAGACC. This chain connects TRBV5-1 to TRBJ2-5; 8 bases fit TRBD1. The CDR3 end is not reached by the read, which stops 3 residues before it; the germline J gene fills it in. J gave up 5 bases and V 4 bases, and 7 bases lay outside the gene matches. The germline CDR1 and CDR2 sequences are SGHRS and YFSETQ. The CDR3 loop spans 14 amino acids.

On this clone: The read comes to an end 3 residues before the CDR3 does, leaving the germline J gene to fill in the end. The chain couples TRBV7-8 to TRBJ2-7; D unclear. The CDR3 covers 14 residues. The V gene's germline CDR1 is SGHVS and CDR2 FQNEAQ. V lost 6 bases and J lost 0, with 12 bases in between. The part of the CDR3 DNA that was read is TGTGCCAGCAGAGCCTCAGGTAGCTCCTACGAG. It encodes CASRASGSSYE. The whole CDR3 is CASRASGSSYEQYF.